Below, 2 T cell receptor beta chains from the same sample are listed, as sequenced in a study of CD8+ T cells in alopecia areata. Isolated RNA was reverse transcribed into cDNA used as the sequencing template. Repertoires were generated with immunoSEQ multiplex PCR, while TCRdb's copy carries only in-frame clones and drops some. This sample carries 170,000 or so clones, less than 70% of them seen once, and the ten largest clones take less than 14%. Treatment reported: oral pan-JAK inhibitor, 5-10 mg twice daily. This specimen consisted of CD8+ T cells sorted from blood, obtained at week 24, from a patient treated with tofacitinib. The receptors shown here come from a human donor with alopecia areata.

The rearrangement uses TRBV9 and TRBJ2-5, with TRBD2 matching over 9 bases. The germline CDR1 and CDR2 sequences are SGDLS and YYNGEE. The CDR3 has 16 amino acids. The ends lost 4 bases at V and 4 bases at J; junction bases unmatched: 11. CDR3 bases: TGTGCCAGCAGCTTAAAGACTAGCGGAGGGGGAGAGACCCAGTACTTC. Protein product: CASSLKTSGGGETQYF.

The chain joins TRBV19 to TRBJ2-1; 10 bases are a match to TRBD1. Germline assignment: CDR1 LNHDA and CDR2 SQIVND (reference sequence). The CDR3 is 14 amino acids. Unmatched junction bases numbered 4, after V lost 5 bases and J lost 6 bases. The DNA for the CDR3 is TGTGCCAGTAGTCCGGGACAGGGGTTCAATGAGCAGTTCTTC. This gives the protein CASSPGQGFNEQFF.